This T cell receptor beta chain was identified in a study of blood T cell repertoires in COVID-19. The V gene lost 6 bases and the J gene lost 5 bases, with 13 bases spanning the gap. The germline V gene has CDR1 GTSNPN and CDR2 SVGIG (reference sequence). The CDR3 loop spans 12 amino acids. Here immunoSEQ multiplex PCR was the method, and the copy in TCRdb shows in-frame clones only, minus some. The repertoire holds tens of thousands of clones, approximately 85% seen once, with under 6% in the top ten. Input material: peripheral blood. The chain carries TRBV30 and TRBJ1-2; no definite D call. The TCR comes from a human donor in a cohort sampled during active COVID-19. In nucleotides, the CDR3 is TGTGCCTGCCACTTTCCACGGTATGGCTACACCTTC. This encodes CACHFPRYGYTF.